This T cell receptor (beta chain) was found in a study of identical twins. Overall study results and limits: The presence of invariant MAIT and iNKT cells could partly confound analyses of zero-insertion sequences.

One entry per CDR3 protein, called by TCRdb with MiXCR from the 5' RACE reads. This table has some 570,000 distinct CDR3 sequences, approximately 20% appearing once. Germline CDR1 is SGHRS and CDR2 is YFSETQ. V was pared by 0 bases and J by 8 bases, with 9 bases between. CDR3 size: 13 residues. On this clonotype itself: What it recognizes is unknown.

Another study also made use of these data, one on yellow fever vaccine responses in identical twins.

This rearrangement joins TRBV5-1 to TRBJ2-1; D ambiguous. The clonotype comes from a woman aged 18-30 years in good health. Sequenced: CD4+ T cells sorted from blood. CDR3 coding DNA: TGCGCCAGCAGCTTGGAGATTGGGTATGAGCAGTTCTTC. Protein: CASSLEIGYEQFF.